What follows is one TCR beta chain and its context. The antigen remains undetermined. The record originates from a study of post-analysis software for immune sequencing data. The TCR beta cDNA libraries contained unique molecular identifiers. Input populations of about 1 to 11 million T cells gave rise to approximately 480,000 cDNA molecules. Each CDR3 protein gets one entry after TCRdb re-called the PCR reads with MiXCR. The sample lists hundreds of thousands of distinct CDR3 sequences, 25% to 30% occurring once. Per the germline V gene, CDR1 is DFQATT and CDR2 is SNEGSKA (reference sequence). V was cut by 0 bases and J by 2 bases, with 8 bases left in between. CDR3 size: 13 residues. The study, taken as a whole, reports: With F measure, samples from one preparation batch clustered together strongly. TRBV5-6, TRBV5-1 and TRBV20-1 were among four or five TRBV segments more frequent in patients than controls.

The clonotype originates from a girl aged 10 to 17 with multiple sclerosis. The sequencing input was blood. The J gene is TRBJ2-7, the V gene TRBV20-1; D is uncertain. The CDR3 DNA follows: TGCAGTGCTAGAGATGGAAACACCTACGAGCAGTACTTC. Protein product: CSARDGNTYEQYF.